This entry lists 11 T cell receptor beta chains sequenced from one sample in a study of breast tumors, draining lymph nodes, adjacent tissues. TCRdb re-called the multiplex PCR reads through MiXCR, storing one row per CDR3 protein. Here the sample spans approximately 23,000 distinct CDR3 sequences, 68% being singletons. Sequencing was performed on tumor-adjacent breast tissue. The source of these receptors is a female donor with breast cancer. Some clones in this sample may be carry-over from other donors' samples.

The chain employs TRBV20-1 and TRBJ1-1; D unclear. Germline CDR1 and CDR2: DFQATT and SNEGSKA (reference sequence). The CDR3 consists of 12 residues. With 3 bases removed from V and 0 bases from J, the gap between germline ends came to 5 bases. The chain's CDR3 is CSASTVNTEAFF. CDR3 in DNA: TGCAGTGCTAGTACCGTGAACACTGAAGCTTTCTTT.

This sequence joins TRBV20-1 and TRBJ2-1; D remains unclear. The CDR3 has 14 amino acids. Trimming stripped 2 bases from V and 3 bases from J, with 11 bases between. Looked up from germline, CDR1 is DFQATT and CDR2 is SNEGSKA (reference sequence). The CDR3 region is CSARSPVNYNEQFF. Written as DNA, the CDR3 is TGCAGTGCTAGATCGCCAGTTAACTACAATGAGCAGTTCTTC.

The count of this clonotype is one. The chain joins TRBV10-2 to TRBJ2-7; perhaps TRBD2 as D (5 bases). The CDR3 sequence is 15 residues long. V lost 5 bases and J lost 0, with 14 bases in between. Germline V CDR1 and CDR2: WSHSY, SAAADI. The CDR3 bases are TGCGCCAGCAGTAGGGTAGCGCCCAGCTCCTACGAGCAGTACTTC. Protein product: CASSRVAPSSYEQYF.

This clonotype came up many times. This chain joins TRBV7-3 and TRBJ2-2, with a possible D match to TRBD2 (5 bases). The CDR3 sequence is 17 residues long. V lost 2 bases and J lost 1, with 14 bases in between. The germline V gene has CDR1 SGHTA and CDR2 FQGTGA. Here the CDR3 DNA reads TGTGCCAGCAGCTTAGGTGTTTTTGGAGGGAACACCGGGGAGCTGTTTTTT. As protein: CASSLGVFGGNTGELFF.

The chain couples TRBV4-1 to TRBJ2-5; D may correspond to TRBD1 or TRBD2 (5 bases each). The CDR3 is made up of 14 amino acids. The germline V and J ends were trimmed by 0 bases and 10 bases, with 15 bases remaining between them. The V gene's germline CDR1 is MGHRA and CDR2 YSYEKL. As DNA, the CDR3 is TGCGCCAGCAGCCAAGATCGGACCGCTGGGGGCCAGTACTTC. Its translation is CASSQDRTAGGQYF.

The CDR3 reads CASSDLTDRGELFF. The CDR3, as DNA: TGTGCCAGCAGTGATTTGACCGATCGAGGGGAGCTGTTTTTT. V and J are TRBV25-1 and TRBJ2-2; D ambiguous. The V gene lost 3 bases and the J gene lost 8 bases, with 13 bases spanning the gap. Germline loops: CDR1 MGHDK, CDR2 SYGVNS. The CDR3 totals 14 residues.

The genes are TRBV6-1 and TRBJ2-7; a weak D match, TRBD2 (5 bases). The CDR3 sequence is 15 residues long. Trimming removed 6 bases at V and 7 bases at J, with 22 bases between. In germline, CDR1 is MNHNS, CDR2 SASEGT. The CDR3 DNA is TGTGCCAGCAGAGGATCTCTAGCCCCTTCGGGGGAGCAGTACTTC. Its translation is CASRGSLAPSGEQYF.

The chain links TRBV20-1 to TRBJ1-2, with 8 bases fitting TRBD1. The length of the CDR3 is 13 residues. The V gene end was trimmed by 5 bases and the J gene end by 4 bases; junction bases not matched to a gene: 6. Germline lookup yields CDR1 DFQATT and CDR2 SNEGSKA (reference sequence). The CDR3 region is CSAPDRGTYGYTF. CDR3 DNA: TGCAGTGCTCCAGACAGGGGAACCTATGGCTACACCTTC.

This chain uses TRBV12-3 or TRBV12-4 with TRBJ1-1; D possibly corresponds to TRBD1 (5 bases). V was pared by 3 bases and J by 1 base, with 6 bases between. CDR3 length: 13 amino acids. This CDR3 reads CASSLTENTEAFF. In DNA form, the CDR3 reads TGTGCCAGCAGTTTGACAGAGAACACTGAAGCTTTCTTT.

This clonotype was observed at least ten times. CDR3 DNA sequence: TGTGCCAGCACCGACAGCAGCACAGATACGCAGTATTTT. Translated, it gives CASTDSSTDTQYF. The chain has TRBV6-5 and TRBJ2-3; a weak D match, TRBD1 (5 bases). The CDR3 is 13 amino acids. Looked up from germline, CDR1 is MNHEY and CDR2 is SVGAGI. V was clipped by 7 bases and J by 0 bases, with 8 bases between them.

V gene TRBV7-9 combines with J gene TRBJ2-1; 11 bases fit TRBD1. Per the germline V gene, CDR1 is SEHNR and CDR2 is FQNEAQ (reference sequence). Trimming at V came to 4 bases and at J to 8 bases, leaving 22 bases not matched to a gene. The CDR3 is 20 amino acids. The CDR3 nucleotides read TGTGCCAGCAGCTCTACCTCCCCCGCGCAAACGGACAGGGGGCAGGATGAGCAGTTCTTC. Translation gives CASSSTSPAQTDRGQDEQFF.